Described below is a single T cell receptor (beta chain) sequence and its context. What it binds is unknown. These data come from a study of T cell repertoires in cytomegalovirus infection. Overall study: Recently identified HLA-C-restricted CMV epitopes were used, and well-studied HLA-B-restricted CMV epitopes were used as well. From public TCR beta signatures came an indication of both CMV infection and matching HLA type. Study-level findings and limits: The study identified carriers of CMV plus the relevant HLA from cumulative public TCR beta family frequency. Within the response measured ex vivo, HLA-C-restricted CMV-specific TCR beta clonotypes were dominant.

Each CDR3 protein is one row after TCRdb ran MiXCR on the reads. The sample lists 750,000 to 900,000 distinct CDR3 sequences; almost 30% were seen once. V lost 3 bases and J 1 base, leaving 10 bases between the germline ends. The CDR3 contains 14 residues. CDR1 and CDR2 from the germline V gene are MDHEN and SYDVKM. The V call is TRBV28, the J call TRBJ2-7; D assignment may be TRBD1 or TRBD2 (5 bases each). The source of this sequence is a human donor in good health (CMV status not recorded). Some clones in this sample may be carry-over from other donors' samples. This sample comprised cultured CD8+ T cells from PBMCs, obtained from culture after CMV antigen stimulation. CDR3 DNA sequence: TGTGCCAGCAGTTTCATGGGACGGTCCTACGAGCAGTACGTC. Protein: CASSFMGRSYEQYV.